These T cell receptor beta chains were read from a single sample in a study of cytomegalovirus exposure and HLA in healthy donors. TCRdb's table, derived via immunoSEQ multiplex PCR, lists solely in-frame clones and lacks some. Here the sample spans 140,000 to 150,000 clones, approximately 72% being singletons. Specimen: PBMCs. The origin of the receptors is a woman aged 60 to 75 in good health and CMV-seronegative. Both conserved end residues are part of each CDR3. Fields, in order: CDR3 protein, CDR3 DNA, D gene, CDR3 length, V gene, clone size, J gene. A D gene is named only where the DNA matches it firmly. Part of the rows lack a size; the others show once, few, many or a class for expanded clones.

CASSPRQGADTEAFF TGCGCCAGCAGCCCTAGACAGGGGGCGGACACTGAAGCTTTCTTT TRBD1 15 TRBV5-1 NA TRBJ1-1
CASRARPGHQPYEQYF TGTGCCAGCAGAGCACGCCCGGGACACCAACCCTACGAGCAGTACTTC NA 16 TRBV28 NA TRBJ2-7
CASSVRGAPPYEQYF TGTGCCAGCAGCGTGCGGGGCGCCCCCCCGTACGAGCAGTACTTC NA 15 TRBV9 NA TRBJ2-7
CASSLARATEAFF TGTGCCAGCAGCTTGGCCAGGGCCACTGAAGCTTTCTTT NA 13 TRBV5-6 NA TRBJ1-1
CATHPLNTEAFF TGTGCCACACATCCCCTGAACACTGAAGCTTTCTTT NA 12 TRBV6-1 few TRBJ1-1
CASSSYLQGQYF TGTGCCAGCAGCTCCTATTTACAGGGGCAGTACTTC NA 12 TRBV5-6 NA TRBJ2-7
CASSSDNEQFF TGTGCCAGCTCCAGTGACAATGAGCAGTTCTTC NA 11 TRBV27 NA TRBJ2-1
CASSQAQDRGGIQYF TGTGCCAGCAGCCAAGCTCAGGACAGGGGTGGCATTCAGTACTTC TRBD1 15 TRBV4-2 NA TRBJ2-4
CASSLGLAGGKGNNTQYF TGCGCCAGCAGCTTGGGTCTAGCGGGGGGGAAGGGAAATAATACGCAGTATTTT TRBD2 18 TRBV5-1 NA TRBJ2-3
CASSESGTGGTEQFF TGTGCCAGCAGTGAATCGGGGACAGGGGGGACTGAGCAGTTCTTC TRBD1 15 TRBV25-1 NA TRBJ2-1
CASSYQVSYNSPLHF TGTGCCAGCAGCTATCAGGTCTCCTATAATTCACCCCTCCACTTT NA 15 TRBV5-8 NA TRBJ1-6
CASTLSRTPGAVNYGYTF TGTGCCAGCACCTTATCAAGGACCCCAGGGGCGGTTAACTATGGCTACACCTTC NA 18 TRBV7-8 few TRBJ1-2
CASSPKTASGISTDTQYF TGTGCCAGCAGCCCCAAAACGGCTAGCGGGATTAGCACAGATACGCAGTATTTT TRBD2 18 TRBV4-2 NA TRBJ2-3
CACRGHNYGYTF TGTGCCTGCAGGGGCCATAACTATGGCTACACCTTC NA 12 TRBV6-1 once TRBJ1-2
CSVAMAGEKLFF TGCAGCGTTGCTATGGCGGGAGAAAAACTGTTTTTT NA 12 TRBV29-1 many TRBJ1-4
CASSPTGTSGETQYF TGCGCCAGCAGCCCCACCGGGACTAGCGGTGAGACCCAGTACTTC TRBD2 15 TRBV5-1 NA TRBJ2-5
CASSSHRDNRKGSYNEQFF TGTGCCAGCAGCTCCCACAGGGATAATAGAAAGGGCTCCTACAATGAGCAGTTCTTC NA 19 TRBV7-2 NA TRBJ2-1
CASSYSTDRGLEQYF TGTGCCAGCAGTTACTCCACGGACAGGGGGCTCGAGCAGTACTTC TRBD1 15 TRBV6-5 few TRBJ2-7
CASRLPSGHQHF TGTGCCAGCAGGCTGCCCTCGGGACACCAGCATTTT NA 12 TRBV6-6 NA TRBJ1-5
CASRLTGTSGAYQETQYF TGTGCCAGTAGGCTGACCGGGACTAGCGGAGCGTACCAAGAGACCCAGTACTTC TRBD2 18 TRBV19 NA TRBJ2-5
CASSLAPEGTQYF TGTGCCAGCAGCTTAGCCCCGGAGGGGACCCAGTACTTC NA 13 TRBV7-2 NA TRBJ2-5
CASSLARDSYGYTF TGCGCCAGCAGCTTGGCCCGGGACAGCTATGGCTACACCTTC TRBD1 14 TRBV5-1 NA TRBJ1-2